This passage covers 32 T cell receptor beta chains from one sample sequenced in a study of cytomegalovirus exposure and HLA in healthy donors. The study ran its PCR with 60 Vbeta and 13 Jbeta primers. Measured with immunoSEQ multiplex PCR; TCRdb has only the in-frame clones, and not every one. The table lists some 190,000 clones, about 81% of them singletons. Input material: PBMCs. Receptor source: a man between 18 and 29 years old in good health and CMV-seronegative.

The chain has TRBV9 and TRBJ2-2; tentatively, D is TRBD2 (6 bases). Germline V gene sequence: CDR1 SGDLS, CDR2 YYNGEE. The CDR3 contains 15 residues. Deletions cut 0 bases from V and 6 bases from J, with 12 bases between. The CDR3 sequence is CASSVAGSGSGELFF. The CDR3 DNA reads as TGTGCCAGCAGCGTAGCGGGTAGCGGATCCGGGGAGCTGTTTTTT.

The CDR3 DNA reads as TGTGCCAGCAGTCCAAAGGTGGGGCCGCCTGAAAAACTGTTTTTT. This translates into CASSPKVGPPEKLFF. The gene calls are TRBV28 and TRBJ1-4; possible D gene TRBD1, 5 bases. V dropped 5 bases and J dropped 7 bases, with 17 bases sitting between them. Germline values: CDR1 MDHEN, CDR2 SYDVKM. The CDR3 loop spans 15 amino acids.

The V and J genes are TRBV7-2 and TRBJ2-2; D gene uncertain. Germline CDR1 SGHTA, CDR2 FQGNSA. This CDR3 contains 14 residues. Trimming pared 2 bases from V and 1 base from J, leaving 5 bases between. The CDR3 DNA sequence: TGTGCCAGCAGCTTATATCGGAACACCGGGGAGCTGTTTTTT. This gives the protein CASSLYRNTGELFF.

DNA of the CDR3: TGTGCCAGCTCACCACGGCGCGGTTTACAGGGGACAGGAAACACCATATATTTT. It translates to CASSPRRGLQGTGNTIYF. V is TRBV18 and J is TRBJ1-3; 7 bases fit TRBD1. CDR1 is KGHSH and CDR2 is LQKENI in the germline V gene. The V and J ends lost 1 base and 4 bases, in that order; junction bases with no gene match: 13. There are 18 residues in the CDR3.

The rearrangement joins TRBV7-9 to TRBJ2-3; 9 nucleotides align to TRBD2. This CDR3 has 19 amino acids. CDR1 and CDR2 from the germline V gene are SEHNR and FQNEAQ (reference sequence). V dropped 6 bases and J dropped 0; count of bases not matched to a gene: 16. This CDR3 reads CASRDGFERGEFSTDTQYF. As DNA, the CDR3 is TGTGCCAGCAGGGACGGCTTCGAGCGGGGGGAATTTAGCACAGATACGCAGTATTTT.

J is TRBJ1-2 and V is TRBV18; 8 positions match TRBD1. The junction had 8 bases not matched to a gene; V was cut back by 5 bases and J by 3 bases. The germline CDR1 and CDR2 sequences are KGHSH and LQKENI. The CDR3 consists of 15 residues. CDR3 loop: CASSSSGGRDYGYTF. Here the CDR3 DNA reads TGTGCCAGCTCATCGTCAGGGGGCAGGGACTATGGCTACACCTTC.

The CDR3 reads CASSQSPRGEQFF. CDR3 sequence (DNA): TGCGCCAGCAGCCAGAGCCCCCGGGGTGAGCAGTTCTTC. This chain links TRBV5-1 with TRBJ2-1, with D maybe TRBD2 (5 bases). Trimming shortened V by 4 bases and J by 9 bases, and 14 bases separated the two germline ends. Germline V lookup: CDR1 SGHRS, CDR2 YFSETQ. This CDR3 contains 13 residues.

The chain joins TRBV19 to TRBJ1-1; possible D gene TRBD1, 5 bases. CDR3 length equals 18 residues. Trimming stripped 0 bases from V and 0 bases from J, with 17 bases between. Per germline, CDR1 LNHDA and CDR2 SQIVND (reference sequence). The CDR3 DNA reads as TGTGCCAGTAGTATAGATCGCTCGGAGGGGCGGATGAACACTGAAGCTTTCTTT. Encoded protein: CASSIDRSEGRMNTEAFF.

The rearrangement uses TRBV15 and TRBJ1-1; 10 nucleotides align to TRBD1. The CDR3 is 14 residues long. V gave up 3 bases and J gave up 5 bases; unmatched junction bases: 3. Germline V gives CDR1 LNHNV, CDR2 YYDKDF (reference sequence). CDR3 coding DNA: TGTGCCACCAGCAGGGACAGGGGGGGGACTGAAGCTTTCTTT. It specifies CATSRDRGGTEAFF.

The rearrangement joins TRBV4-1 to TRBJ2-7; no clear D gene. This CDR3 is built from 13 residues. Germline V gene data show CDR1 as MGHRA and CDR2 as YSYEKL. The V end lost 4 bases, the J end lost 1 base, and 8 bases lay between the germline ends. The CDR3 region has the DNA TGCGCCAGCAGCCTACTACTATCCTACGAGCAGTACTTC. Its translation: CASSLLLSYEQYF.

A few counts support this clone. J is TRBJ1-2 and V is TRBV27; 9 bases match TRBD1. Germline V gene lookup returns CDR1 MNHEY and CDR2 SMNVEV (reference sequence). V shed 3 bases and J 2 bases; nucleotides not matched to a gene: 10. This CDR3 has 17 amino acids. The CDR3 spells CASSFIGQGRKNYGYTF. CDR3 sequence (DNA): TGTGCCAGCAGTTTTATTGGACAGGGGCGAAAAAACTATGGCTACACCTTC.

The chain uses TRBV7-2 and TRBJ2-7; 12 bases line up with TRBD2. Germline trimming cut 1 base from V and 2 bases from J; bases unmatched to any gene: 6. The V gene's germline CDR1 is SGHTA and CDR2 FQGNSA. The CDR3 has 17 amino acids. The DNA for the CDR3 is TGTGCCAGCAGCTTAGACGGACTAGCGGGGATCACCTACGAGCAGTACTTC. Its protein product is CASSLDGLAGITYEQYF.

V usage is TRBV5-1 and J usage is TRBJ1-4; TRBD1 is a possible D gene (5 bases). CDR3 length equals 14 residues. In germline, CDR1 is SGHRS, CDR2 YFSETQ. The V end was cut by 0 bases, the J end by 8 bases, with 11 bases between. CDR3: CASSLVSGGEKLFF. DNA for the CDR3: TGCGCCAGCAGCTTGGTCTCGGGGGGGGAAAAACTGTTTTTT.

This clone occurred a few times. The V gene is TRBV9, the J gene TRBJ1-5, with 11 nucleotides matching TRBD1. This CDR3 contains 17 residues. Germline assignment: CDR1 SGDLS and CDR2 YYNGEE. The J segment lost 6 bases and the V segment lost 3 bases, leaving 11 bases of the junction unmatched. The CDR3 is CASSADPGTGGGQPQHF. CDR3 sequence (DNA): TGTGCCAGCAGCGCCGACCCGGGGACAGGGGGAGGTCAGCCCCAGCATTTT. The complete variable domain, with remaining parts taken from reference TRBV9 and TRBJ1-5, reads DSGVTQTPKHLITATGQRVTLRCSPRSGDLSVYWYQQSLDQGLQFLIQYYNGEERAKGNILERFSAQQFPDLHSELNLSSLELGDSALYFCASSADPGTGGGQPQHFGDGTRLSIL.

The V call is TRBV5-6, the J call TRBJ1-1; D remains unclear. Germline loops: CDR1 SGHDT, CDR2 YYEEEE. V was shortened by 9 bases and J by 1 base, with 19 bases between the two germline ends. CDR3 length: 15 amino acids. As DNA, the CDR3 is TGTGCCACCTACACGTACGACAACTGGAACACTGAAGCTTTCTTT. It codes for CATYTYDNWNTEAFF.

With regard to this clone: An end of the junction does not agree with germline; a read error may underlie this. The chain links TRBV7-9 to TRBJ1-4; D remains ambiguous. Germline V gives CDR1 SEHNR, CDR2 FQNEAQ (reference sequence). This CDR3 comprises 17 residues. The CDR3 DNA reads TGTTCCAGCACCCCACGGGGTCGTGGGACAACTAATGAAAAACTGTTTTTT. This sequence encodes CSSTPRGRGTTNEKLFF.

The chain couples TRBV19 to TRBJ2-7; TRBD1 aligns across 7 bases. Trimming at V came to 4 bases and at J to 2 bases, leaving 11 bases not matched to a gene. Germline CDR1 reads LNHDA; CDR2 reads SQIVND (reference sequence). CDR3 length equals 16 residues. CDR3 amino acids: CASSTQGQRDTYEQYF. The CDR3, as DNA: TGTGCCAGTAGTACCCAGGGACAGCGAGATACCTACGAGCAGTACTTC.

The chain couples TRBV30 to TRBJ2-7; 11 positions match TRBD2. The CDR3 totals 14 residues. Looked up from germline, CDR1 is GTSNPN and CDR2 is SVGIG (reference sequence). V lost 4 bases and J lost 2; bases outside the gene matches: 4. The CDR3 sequence is CAWTLSGRAYEQYF. CDR3 nucleotide sequence: TGTGCCTGGACCCTTAGCGGGAGGGCCTACGAGCAGTACTTC.

The CDR3: CASSKRTGSSYNEQFF. CDR3 DNA sequence: TGTGCCAGCAGCAAAAGGACAGGAAGCTCCTACAATGAGCAGTTCTTC. The V gene is TRBV7-8, the J gene TRBJ2-1, with TRBD1 identical over 7 bases. Germline CDR1 and CDR2: SGHVS and FQNEAQ. After removal of 5 bases from V and 0 bases from J, the junction contained 7 bases not matched to a gene. This CDR3 spans 16 amino acids.

This clone was found a few times. V and J are TRBV7-2 and TRBJ1-2; D remains ambiguous. The CDR3 length is 14 residues. Trimming removed 6 bases from V and 1 base from J, with 12 bases in between. Germline loops: CDR1 SGHTA, CDR2 FQGNSA. The CDR3: CASRAAGDNYGYTF. DNA for the CDR3: TGTGCCAGCAGGGCGGCCGGAGATAACTATGGCTACACCTTC.

The rearrangement joins TRBV18 to TRBJ1-2, with TRBD1 matching over 7 bases. CDR3 size: 14 residues. Germline V gene data show CDR1 as KGHSH and CDR2 as LQKENI. J lost 4 bases, V lost 10 bases, and 12 bases had no gene match. CDR3 protein: CATAGTEEGYGYTF. CDR3 coding DNA: TGTGCCACCGCAGGGACAGAAGAGGGCTATGGCTACACCTTC.

This clone was seen only a few times. This chain joins TRBV6-5 and TRBJ2-3, with 12 bases identical to TRBD2. The V and J ends lost 3 bases and 5 bases, in that order; junction bases with no gene match: 3. Germline V gives CDR1 MNHEY, CDR2 SVGAGI. This CDR3 contains 15 residues. Here the CDR3 reads CASSYTSGRLDTQYF. DNA of the CDR3: TGTGCCAGCAGTTATACTAGCGGGAGGTTAGATACGCAGTATTTT.

The rearrangement uses TRBV9 and TRBJ1-4; D might be TRBD1 (6 bases). The CDR3 consists of 15 residues. Germline CDR1 is SGDLS and CDR2 is YYNGEE. Deletions cut 3 bases from V and 3 bases from J, with 12 bases between. CDR3 region: CASSEGQTPNEKLFF. CDR3 coding DNA: TGTGCCAGCAGCGAAGGACAGACTCCTAATGAAAAACTGTTTTTT.

The chain combines TRBV7-6 with TRBJ1-1; TRBD1 matches at 7 bases. Looked up from germline, CDR1 is SGHVS and CDR2 is FNYEAQ. V was pared by 1 base and J by 8 bases, with 7 bases of the junction left unmatched. The CDR3 is made up of 14 amino acids. The CDR3 DNA reads as TGTGCCAGCAGCTTAGGACAGGGTTCCGGCGAAGCTTTCTTT. Its protein product is CASSLGQGSGEAFF.

This chain joins TRBV19 and TRBJ1-6, with D uncertain. CDR3 length equals 15 residues. V was clipped by 8 bases and J by 10 bases, with 21 bases between them. CDR1 and CDR2 from the germline V gene are LNHDA and SQIVND (reference sequence). The CDR3 nucleotides are TGTGCCAGTCAGAATTTCGGTCAGGTCGGATCACCCCTCCACTTT. This sequence encodes CASQNFGQVGSPLHF.

This clone occurred once. CDR3 amino acids: CASSEQTTNEKLFF. Written as DNA, the CDR3 is TGTGCCAGCAGCGAACAAACAACTAATGAAAAACTGTTTTTT. The V gene is TRBV9, the J gene TRBJ1-4; D uncertain. This CDR3 contains 14 residues. Germline-derived CDR1 and CDR2 are SGDLS and YYNGEE. Trimming removed 3 bases at V and 0 bases at J, with 6 bases between.

The V gene is TRBV4-3, the J gene TRBJ2-3, with 13 nucleotides matching TRBD2. Germline-derived CDR1 and CDR2 are LGHNA and YSLEER. The CDR3 is made up of 18 amino acids. The J segment lost 5 bases and the V segment lost 8 bases, leaving 16 bases of the junction unmatched. CDR3 residues: CASSKHPPGLAGVDTQYF. CDR3 DNA sequence: TGCGCCAGCTCGAAACACCCTCCCGGACTAGCGGGGGTAGATACGCAGTATTTT.

The gene calls are TRBV7-2 and TRBJ2-5; the match to TRBD1 covers 8 bases. CDR1 SGHTA and CDR2 FQGNSA come from the germline V gene. Trimming cost V 4 bases and J 4 bases; bases outside gene matches: 8. The CDR3 totals 15 residues. CDR3 sequence reads: CASSSQTGVLETQYF. The CDR3 region has the DNA TGTGCCAGCAGCTCCCAGACAGGGGTGCTAGAGACCCAGTACTTC.

The DNA of the CDR3 is TGTGCCAGCAGCTTAAGCCGGGACAGGAATAGCAATCAGCCCCAGCATTTT. This sequence encodes CASSLSRDRNSNQPQHF. This chain connects TRBV7-8 to TRBJ1-5; 8 positions agree with TRBD1. This CDR3 has 17 residues. J was trimmed by 0 bases and V by 2 bases; bases with no gene match: 6. Per germline, CDR1 SGHVS and CDR2 FQNEAQ.

V gene TRBV4-3 combines with J gene TRBJ1-2; TRBD1 matches at 10 bases. The ends lost 1 base at V and 5 bases at J; junction bases unmatched: 10. CDR1 LGHNA and CDR2 YSLEER come from the germline V gene. The CDR3 is made up of 17 amino acids. The CDR3 here is CASSQASGGTGVYGYTF. In nucleotides, the CDR3 is TGCGCCAGCAGCCAAGCTTCGGGGGGGACAGGGGTATATGGCTACACCTTC.

Comments on this clone: Other DNA sequences within the sample encode an identical CDR3. CDR3 coding DNA: TGTGCCAGCTCTCCAGACAGGGAATATGGCTACACCTTC. Residues: CASSPDREYGYTF. The rearrangement joins TRBV18 to TRBJ1-2; 7 bases are a match to TRBD1. CDR1 and CDR2 from the germline V gene are KGHSH and LQKENI. Trimming removed 6 bases from V and 5 bases from J; junction bases left unmatched: 6. CDR3 size: 13 residues.

The rearrangement links TRBV2 to TRBJ1-6; tentative D call: TRBD1 (5 bases). Germline V lookup: CDR1 SNHLY, CDR2 FYNNEI. The CDR3 runs to 16 residues. Between the trimmed V and J ends, which lost 3 bases and 0 bases, there was a span of 9 bases. The CDR3 DNA reads as TGTGCCAGCAGTGAGGGCGACAGCTCCTATAATTCACCCCTCCACTTT. Its protein is CASSEGDSSYNSPLHF.